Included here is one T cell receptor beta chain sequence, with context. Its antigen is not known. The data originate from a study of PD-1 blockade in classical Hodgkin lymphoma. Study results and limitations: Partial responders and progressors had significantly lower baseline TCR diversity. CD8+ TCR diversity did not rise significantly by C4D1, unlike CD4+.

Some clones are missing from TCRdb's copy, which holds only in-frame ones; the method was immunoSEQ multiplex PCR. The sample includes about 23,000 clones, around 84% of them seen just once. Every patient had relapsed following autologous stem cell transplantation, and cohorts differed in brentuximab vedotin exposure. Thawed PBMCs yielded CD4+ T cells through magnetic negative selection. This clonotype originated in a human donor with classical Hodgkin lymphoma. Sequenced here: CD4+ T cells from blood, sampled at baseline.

In nucleotides, the CDR3 is TGTGCCATCAGTGATGGACAGGGAACCTACGAGCAGTACTTC. Translated, it gives CAISDGQGTYEQYF. This sequence joins TRBV10-3 and TRBJ2-7; TRBD1 aligns across 8 bases. CDR1 is ENHRY and CDR2 is SYGVKD in the germline V gene. V was pared by 3 bases and J by 2 bases, with 3 bases of the junction left unmatched. This CDR3 spans 14 amino acids.